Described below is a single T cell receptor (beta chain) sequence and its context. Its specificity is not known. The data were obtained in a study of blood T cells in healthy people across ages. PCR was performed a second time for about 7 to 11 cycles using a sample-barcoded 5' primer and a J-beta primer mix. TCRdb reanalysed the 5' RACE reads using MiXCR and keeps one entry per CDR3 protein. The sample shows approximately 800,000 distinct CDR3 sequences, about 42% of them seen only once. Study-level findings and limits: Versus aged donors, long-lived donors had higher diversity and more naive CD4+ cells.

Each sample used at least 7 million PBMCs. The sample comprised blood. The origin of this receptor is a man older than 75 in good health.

CDR3 protein: CASSLVWTGGGEQYF. CDR3 bases: TGTGCCAGCAGCTTAGTATGGACAGGGGGCGGTGAGCAGTACTTC. The rearrangement links TRBV7-2 to TRBJ2-5; 11 bases match TRBD1. The CDR3 spans 15 residues. The germline V gene has CDR1 SGHTA and CDR2 FQGNSA. V shed 1 base, J shed 11 bases, and the junction held 9 bases outside the gene matches.